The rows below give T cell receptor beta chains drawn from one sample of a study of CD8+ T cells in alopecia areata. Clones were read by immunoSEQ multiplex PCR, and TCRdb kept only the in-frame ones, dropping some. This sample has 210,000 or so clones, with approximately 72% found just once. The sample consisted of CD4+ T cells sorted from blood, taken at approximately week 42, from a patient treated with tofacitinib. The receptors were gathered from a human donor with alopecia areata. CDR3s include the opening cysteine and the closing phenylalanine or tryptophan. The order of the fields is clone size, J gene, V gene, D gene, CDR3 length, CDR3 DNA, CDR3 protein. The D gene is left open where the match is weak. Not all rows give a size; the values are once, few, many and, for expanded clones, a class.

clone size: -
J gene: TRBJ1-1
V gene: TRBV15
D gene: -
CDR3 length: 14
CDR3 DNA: TGTGCCACCACTCAGTACCAGGGAGGGCCTGAAGCTTTCTTT
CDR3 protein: CATTQYQGGPEAFF

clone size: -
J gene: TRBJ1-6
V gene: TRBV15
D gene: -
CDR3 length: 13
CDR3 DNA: TGTGCCACCAGCAGAGAAGGAAATTCACCCCTCCACTTT
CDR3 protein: CATSREGNSPLHF

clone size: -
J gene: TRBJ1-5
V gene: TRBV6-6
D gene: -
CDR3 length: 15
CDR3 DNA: TGTGCCAGCAGTTACTCAGTGGGGGCCGGACAGCCCCAGCATTTT
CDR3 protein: CASSYSVGAGQPQHF

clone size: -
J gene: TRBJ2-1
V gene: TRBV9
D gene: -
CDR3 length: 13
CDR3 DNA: TGTGCCAGCAGCGTACAAGGCTACAATGAGCAGTTCTTC
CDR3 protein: CASSVQGYNEQFF

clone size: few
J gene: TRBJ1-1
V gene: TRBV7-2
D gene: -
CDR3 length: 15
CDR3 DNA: TGTGCCAGCTCGAGCCGTGCAGGGGACCCCTGGGAAGCTTTCTTT
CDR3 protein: CASSSRAGDPWEAFF

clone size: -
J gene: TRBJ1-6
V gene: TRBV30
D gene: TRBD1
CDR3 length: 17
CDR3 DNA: TGTGCCTGGAGTACCCCTAATCTCGGGACAGGGGGTTCACCCCTCCACTTT
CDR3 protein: CAWSTPNLGTGGSPLHF

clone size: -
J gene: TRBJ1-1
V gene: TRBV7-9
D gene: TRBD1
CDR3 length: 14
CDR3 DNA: TGTGCCAGCAGCCAAGGACAGGCTTGGACTGAAGCTTTCTTT
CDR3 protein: CASSQGQAWTEAFF

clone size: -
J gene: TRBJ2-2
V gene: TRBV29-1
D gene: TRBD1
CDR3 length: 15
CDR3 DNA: TGCAGCGGATACACAGGGGGCCGAAACACCGGGGAGCTGTTTTTT
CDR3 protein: CSGYTGGRNTGELFF

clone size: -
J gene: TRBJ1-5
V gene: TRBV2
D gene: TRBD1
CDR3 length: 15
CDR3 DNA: TGTGCCAGCAGTGCCGGGACAGGGTCAAATCAGCCCCAGCATTTT
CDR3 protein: CASSAGTGSNQPQHF

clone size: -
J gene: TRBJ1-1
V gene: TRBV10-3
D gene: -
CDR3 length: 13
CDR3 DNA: TGTGCCATCAGGCCGACAGGGAACACTGAAGCTTTCTTT
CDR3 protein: CAIRPTGNTEAFF

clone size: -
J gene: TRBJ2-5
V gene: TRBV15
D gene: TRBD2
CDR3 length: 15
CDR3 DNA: TGTGCCACCAGCAGAGACCCAGCGGGGAGTGAGACCCAGTACTTC
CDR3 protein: CATSRDPAGSETQYF

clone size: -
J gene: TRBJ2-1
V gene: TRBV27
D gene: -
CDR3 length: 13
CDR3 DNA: TGTGCCAGCAGATTCCGGCAGGGCGGTGAGCAGTTCTTC
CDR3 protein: CASRFRQGGEQFF

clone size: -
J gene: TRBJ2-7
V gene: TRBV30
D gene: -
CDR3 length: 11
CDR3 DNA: TGTGCCTGGACAGTGGCGTACGAGCAGTACTTC
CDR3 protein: CAWTVAYEQYF

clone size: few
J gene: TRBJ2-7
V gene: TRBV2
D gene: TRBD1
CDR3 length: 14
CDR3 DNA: TGTGCCAGCACCGCCGGGACAGGGGCCTACGAGCAGTACTTC
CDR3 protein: CASTAGTGAYEQYF

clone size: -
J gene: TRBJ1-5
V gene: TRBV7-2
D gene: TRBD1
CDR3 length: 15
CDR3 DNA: TGTGCCAGCAGCAAGGGACAGGGCTTCAATCAGCCCCAGCATTTT
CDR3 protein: CASSKGQGFNQPQHF

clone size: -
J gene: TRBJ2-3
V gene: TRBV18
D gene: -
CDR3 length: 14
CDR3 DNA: TGTGCCAGCTCACCCGGAGCAGTTGAAGATACGCAGTATTTT
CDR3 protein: CASSPGAVEDTQYF

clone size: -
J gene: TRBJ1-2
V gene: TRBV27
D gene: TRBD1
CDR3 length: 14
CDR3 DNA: TGTGCCAGCGGGCGAGGACAGGGCGGATATGGCTACACCTTC
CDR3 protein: CASGRGQGGYGYTF

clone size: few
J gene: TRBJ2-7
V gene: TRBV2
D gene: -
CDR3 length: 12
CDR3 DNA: TGTGCCAGCAGCCAAGGGTCCCTCGAGCAGTACTTC
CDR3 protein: CASSQGSLEQYF

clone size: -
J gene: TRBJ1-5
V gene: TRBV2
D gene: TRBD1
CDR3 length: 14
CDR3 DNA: TGTGCCAGCAGTGAACCAGGGGGCGGTCAGCCCCAGCATTTT
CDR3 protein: CASSEPGGGQPQHF

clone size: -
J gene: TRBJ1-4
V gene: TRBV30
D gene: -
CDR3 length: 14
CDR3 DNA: TGTGCCTGGGACGCGGGACTCCCTAATGAAAAACTGTTTTTT
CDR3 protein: CAWDAGLPNEKLFF

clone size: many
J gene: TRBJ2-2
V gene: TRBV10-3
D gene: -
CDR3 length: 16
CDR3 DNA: TGTGCCATCAGTGTTACGGCGGGGGCGGTCACCGGGGAGCTGTTTTTT
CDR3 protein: CAISVTAGAVTGELFF

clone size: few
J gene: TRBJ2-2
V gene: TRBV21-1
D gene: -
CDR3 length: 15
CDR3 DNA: TGTGCCAGCAGCAACACTCATGAAAACACCGGGGAGCTGTTTTTT
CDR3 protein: CASSNTHENTGELFF

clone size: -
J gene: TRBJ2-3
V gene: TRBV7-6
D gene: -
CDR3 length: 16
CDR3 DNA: TGTGCCAGCAGCTTTAGTGCCACCACTGGTACAGATACGCAGTATTTT
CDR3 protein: CASSFSATTGTDTQYF

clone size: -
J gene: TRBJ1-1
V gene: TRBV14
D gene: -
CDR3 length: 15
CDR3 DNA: TGTGCCAGCAGCCAAGATCTCCCCGGGACCACTGAAGCTTTCTTT
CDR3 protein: CASSQDLPGTTEAFF

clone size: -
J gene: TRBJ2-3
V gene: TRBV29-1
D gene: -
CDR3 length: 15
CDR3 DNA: TGCAGCGCTGTAGGTCTTACTGCAGGCACAGATACGCAGTATTTT
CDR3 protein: CSAVGLTAGTDTQYF

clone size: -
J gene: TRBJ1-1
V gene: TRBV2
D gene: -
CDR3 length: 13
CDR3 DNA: TGTGCCAGCAGCCCCAGGGTGGTAGCTGAAGCTTTCTTT
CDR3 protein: CASSPRVVAEAFF

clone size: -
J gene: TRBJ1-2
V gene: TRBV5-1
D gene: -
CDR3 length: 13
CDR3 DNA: TGCGCCAGCAGCTTACAGGGCCGGGAAGGCTACACCTTC
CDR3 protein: CASSLQGREGYTF

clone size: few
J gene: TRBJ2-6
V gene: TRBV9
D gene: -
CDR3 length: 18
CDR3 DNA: TGTGCCAGCAGCGACGATATCAGGGGCTACTCTGGGGCCAACGTCCTGACTTTC
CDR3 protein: CASSDDIRGYSGANVLTF

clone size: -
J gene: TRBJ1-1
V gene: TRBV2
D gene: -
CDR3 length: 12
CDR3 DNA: TGTGCCAGCAGTAGGGGCTTCACTGAAGCTTTCTTT
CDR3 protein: CASSRGFTEAFF

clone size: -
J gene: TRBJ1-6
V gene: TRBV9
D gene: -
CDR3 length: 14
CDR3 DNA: TGTGCCAGCAGCGTAGGGGGAGACGGTTCACCCCTCCACTTT
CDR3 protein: CASSVGGDGSPLHF

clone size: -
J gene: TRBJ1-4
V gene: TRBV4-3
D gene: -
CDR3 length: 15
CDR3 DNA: TGCGCCAGCAGCCAAGATCCGCCGGTTGGGGAAAAACTGTTTTTT
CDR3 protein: CASSQDPPVGEKLFF

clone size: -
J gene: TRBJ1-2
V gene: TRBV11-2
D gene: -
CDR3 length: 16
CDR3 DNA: TGTGCCAGCAGCTTAGCCGGGACGGGGGGAAGAGGAGGCTACACCTTC
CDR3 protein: CASSLAGTGGRGGYTF

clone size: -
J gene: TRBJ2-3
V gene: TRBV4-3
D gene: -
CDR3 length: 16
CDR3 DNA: TGCGCCAGCAGCCAAGGGGCCGGGACTAGCACAGATACGCAGTATTTT
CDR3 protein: CASSQGAGTSTDTQYF

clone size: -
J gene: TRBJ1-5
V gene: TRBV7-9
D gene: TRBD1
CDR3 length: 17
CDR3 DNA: TGTGCCAGCAGCAGGGGACAGTCCCAAGGATTCAATCAGCCCCAGCATTTT
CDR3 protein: CASSRGQSQGFNQPQHF

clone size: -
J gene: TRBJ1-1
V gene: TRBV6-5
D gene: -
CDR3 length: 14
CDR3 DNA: TGTGCCAGCAGTGGTACTCGGGGGGGAACTGAAGCTTTCTTT
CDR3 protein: CASSGTRGGTEAFF

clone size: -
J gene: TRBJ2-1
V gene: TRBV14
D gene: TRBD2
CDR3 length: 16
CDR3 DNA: TGTGCCAGCAGCCAAGGGCAGGGACTAACCTACAATGAGCAGTTCTTC
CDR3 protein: CASSQGQGLTYNEQFF

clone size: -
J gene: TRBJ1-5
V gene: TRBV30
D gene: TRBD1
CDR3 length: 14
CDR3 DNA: TGTGCCTGGAGTGTTGGGACAGGGAATCAGCCCCAGCATTTT
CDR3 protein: CAWSVGTGNQPQHF

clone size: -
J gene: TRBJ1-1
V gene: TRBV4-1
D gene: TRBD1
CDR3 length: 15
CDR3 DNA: TGCGCCAGCAGCCAAGATACAGGGGACGGGACTGAAGCTTTCTTT
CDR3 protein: CASSQDTGDGTEAFF

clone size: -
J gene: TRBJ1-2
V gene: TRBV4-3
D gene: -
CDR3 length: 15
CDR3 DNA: TGCGCCAGCAGCCAAAGGGGCCAGGGAACCTATGGCTACACCTTC
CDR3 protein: CASSQRGQGTYGYTF

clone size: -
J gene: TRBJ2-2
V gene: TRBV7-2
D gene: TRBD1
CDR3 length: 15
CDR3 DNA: TGTGCCAGCAGCCCAGGGACAGGGGGAGTCGGGGAGCTGTTTTTT
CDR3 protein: CASSPGTGGVGELFF

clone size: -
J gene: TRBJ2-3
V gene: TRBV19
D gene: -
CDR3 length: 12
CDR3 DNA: TGTGCCAGTAACGGGGACACAGATACGCAGTATTTT
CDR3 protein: CASNGDTDTQYF

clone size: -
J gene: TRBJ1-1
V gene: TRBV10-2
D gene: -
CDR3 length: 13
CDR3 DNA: TGCGCCAGCAGTGGGACAGTCCAGGGTGAAGCTTTCTTT
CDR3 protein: CASSGTVQGEAFF

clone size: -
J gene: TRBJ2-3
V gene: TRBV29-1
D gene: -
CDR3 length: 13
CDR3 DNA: TGCAGCGATATCGATCAGCGCACAGATACGCAGTATTTT
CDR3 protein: CSDIDQRTDTQYF

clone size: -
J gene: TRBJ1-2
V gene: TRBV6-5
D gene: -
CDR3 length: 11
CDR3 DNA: TGTGCCAGCAGGCTGGGCTATGGCTACACCTTC
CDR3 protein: CASRLGYGYTF

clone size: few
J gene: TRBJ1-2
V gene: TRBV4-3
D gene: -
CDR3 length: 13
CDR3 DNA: TGCGCCAGCAGCCAAGAAAACGGGTATGGCTACACCTTC
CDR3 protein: CASSQENGYGYTF

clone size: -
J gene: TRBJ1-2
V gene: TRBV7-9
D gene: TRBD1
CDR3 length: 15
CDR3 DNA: TGTGCCAGCAGCCCTCCCGGACAGGGACTAAATGGCTACACCTTC
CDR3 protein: CASSPPGQGLNGYTF

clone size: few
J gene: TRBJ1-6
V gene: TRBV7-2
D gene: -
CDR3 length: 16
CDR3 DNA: TGTGCCAGCAGCCCAAGGCGTTTGGACTATAATTCACCCCTCCACTTT
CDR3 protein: CASSPRRLDYNSPLHF

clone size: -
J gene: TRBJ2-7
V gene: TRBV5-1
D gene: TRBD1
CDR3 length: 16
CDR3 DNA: TGCGCCAGCAGAGACACCGGGACAGGGATTCAGGACGAGCAGTACTTC
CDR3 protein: CASRDTGTGIQDEQYF

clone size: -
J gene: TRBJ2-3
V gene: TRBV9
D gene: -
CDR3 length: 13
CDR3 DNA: TGTGCCAGCAGCGAACAGGGACTAGATACGCAGTATTTT
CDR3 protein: CASSEQGLDTQYF

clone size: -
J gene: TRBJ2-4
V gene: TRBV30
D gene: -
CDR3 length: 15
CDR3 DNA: TGTGCCTGGAGTAGTGGAGCCTTAGCCAAAAACATTCAGTACTTC
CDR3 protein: CAWSSGALAKNIQYF

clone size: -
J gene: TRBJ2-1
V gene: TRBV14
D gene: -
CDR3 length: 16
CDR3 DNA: TGTGCCAGCAGCCAAGGGAAGGGTGGCGCCTACAATGAGCAGTTCTTC
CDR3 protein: CASSQGKGGAYNEQFF

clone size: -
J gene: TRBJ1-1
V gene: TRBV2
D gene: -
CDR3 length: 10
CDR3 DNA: TGTGCCAGCAGGACCACTGAAGCTTTCTTT
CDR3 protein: CASRTTEAFF

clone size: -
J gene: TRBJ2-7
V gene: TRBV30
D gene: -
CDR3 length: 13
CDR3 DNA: TGTGCCTGGAGTGTTTGGGGGTCCTACGAGCAGTACTTC
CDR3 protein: CAWSVWGSYEQYF

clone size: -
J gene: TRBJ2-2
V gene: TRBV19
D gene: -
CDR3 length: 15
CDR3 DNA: TGTGCCAGTATGGGAAGGGGGTCGAACACCGGGGAGCTGTTTTTT
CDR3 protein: CASMGRGSNTGELFF

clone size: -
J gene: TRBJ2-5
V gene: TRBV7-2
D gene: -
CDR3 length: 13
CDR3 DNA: TGTGCCAGCAGCCCTGGTCCACAAGAGACCCAGTACTTC
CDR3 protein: CASSPGPQETQYF